These 7 T cell receptor beta chains originate from one sample sequenced in a study of CXCR3-negative and CXCR3-positive naive CD8 T cells. The study, taken as a whole, reports: Researchers report that CXCR3-positive naive cells carry more hydrophobic TRB CDR3s than CXCR3-negative naive cells.

Their specific antigens are unknown. The authors made the TRB cDNA libraries by 5' RACE using UMI labels. TCRdb derives one entry per CDR3 protein from the 5' RACE reads, leaving out DNA. This repertoire comprises 50,000 to 65,000 distinct CDR3 sequences; its ten largest clones make up about 0.78%. Source material: naive CXCR3+ CD8+ T cells from blood. The subset: CD45RO-CCR7+CD27+CD95- naive CD8+ T cells expressing CXCR3 (TNR3+). The source of these receptors is a human donor in good health. Some clones in this sample may be carry-over from other donors' samples.

The rearrangement uses TRBV28 and TRBJ1-2; TCRdb names TRBD1, which stays unverified in the absence of DNA. Germline CDR1 is MDHEN and CDR2 is SYDVKM. The CDR3 covers 14 residues. CDR3: CASSFLQGNYGYTF.

This chain links TRBV7-3 with TRBJ2-3; the D call from TCRdb, TRBD1, cannot be confirmed without DNA. CDR3 length: 15 amino acids. In germline, CDR1 is SGHTA, CDR2 FQGTGA. CDR3 in amino acids: CASSLSITGLDTQYF.

J is TRBJ2-7 and V is TRBV29-1. Germline V gives CDR1 SQVTM, CDR2 ANQGSEA. This CDR3 region has 13 residues. The CDR3 spells CSVGSASSYEQYF.

The rearrangement joins TRBV9 to TRBJ2-7; the TCRdb call, TRBD1, lacks DNA for checking. Germline lookup yields CDR1 SGDLS and CDR2 YYNGEE. There are 13 residues in the CDR3. CDR3 amino acids: CASRRDGEYEQYF.

CDR3 sequence reads: CASFGGVSTGELFF. The genes are TRBV12-3 or TRBV12-4 and TRBJ2-2; the D call from TCRdb, TRBD2, cannot be confirmed without DNA. CDR3 length: 14 residues.

The chain employs TRBV28 and TRBJ2-3; TCRdb's D gene call, TRBD2, goes unchecked for lack of DNA. This CDR3 has 16 residues. Germline CDR1 is MDHEN and CDR2 is SYDVKM. CDR3 sequence reads: CASSGLAGAYTDTQYF.

The CDR3 region is CASSYSGQGVITEAFF. This chain joins TRBV6-2 or TRBV6-3 and TRBJ1-1; the D call from TCRdb, TRBD1, cannot be confirmed without DNA. CDR3 size: 16 residues. CDR1 and CDR2 from the germline V gene are MNHEY and SVGEGT.